Shown below are 10 T cell receptor beta chains from a single sample sequenced in a study of blood T cell repertoires in COVID-19. TCRdb's copy holds only in-frame clones and misses some; the assay was immunoSEQ multiplex PCR. The repertoire holds roughly 110,000 clones, with 70% to 85% as singletons. The sample was peripheral blood. These TCRs come from a woman in her sixties or seventies with acute or convalescent COVID-19.

The J gene is TRBJ2-7, the V gene TRBV2, with 7 bases matching TRBD2. Germline V gene lookup returns CDR1 SNHLY and CDR2 FYNNEI. Unmatched junction bases numbered 6, after V lost 4 bases and J lost 3 bases. The CDR3 length is 14 residues. The CDR3 region is CASSGGTMHYEQYF. Written as DNA, the CDR3 is TGTGCCAGCAGTGGTGGGACTATGCACTACGAGCAGTACTTC.

The chain uses TRBV6-5 and TRBJ1-1; D might be TRBD1 (6 bases). Trimming pared 5 bases from V and 1 base from J, leaving 14 bases between. From germline, CDR1 is MNHEY and CDR2 SVGAGI. CDR3 size: 15 residues. CDR3 bases: TGTGCCAGCAGTCCTAGGACAGTATCGAACACTGAAGCTTTCTTT. This codes for CASSPRTVSNTEAFF.

This clone rates as medium-sized. This chain joins TRBV29-1 and TRBJ2-1; no definite D call. V was cut by 5 bases and J by 8 bases, with 16 bases left in between. Looked up from germline, CDR1 is SQVTM and CDR2 is ANQGSEA. The CDR3 is made up of 13 amino acids. This chain's CDR3 is CSVSLVVRYEQFF. The CDR3 coding sequence is TGCAGCGTTAGCCTAGTAGTTAGGTATGAGCAGTTCTTC.

V and J are TRBV19 and TRBJ2-2, with 11 bases identical to TRBD2. V trimming: 5 bases; J trimming: 7 bases; junction bases outside the gene matches: 9. In germline, CDR1 is LNHDA, CDR2 SQIVND (reference sequence). The CDR3 has 16 amino acids. DNA for the CDR3: TGTGCCAGTAGTCCCGCCCTTAGCGGGAGGGTCGGGGAGCTGTTTTTT. Its protein is CASSPALSGRVGELFF.

This chain links TRBV15 with TRBJ1-1; the D is unclear. CDR3 size: 14 residues. The germline V and J ends were trimmed by 0 bases and 7 bases, with 12 bases remaining between them. The germline gives CDR1 LNHNV, CDR2 YYDKDF (reference sequence). CDR3 amino acids: CATSRDTISGEAFF. Here the CDR3 DNA reads TGTGCCACCAGCAGAGATACGATATCGGGTGAAGCTTTCTTT.

This chain links TRBV19 with TRBJ1-1; TRBD1 aligns across 7 bases. J lost 2 bases, V lost 0 bases, and 9 bases had no gene match. CDR1 LNHDA and CDR2 SQIVND come from the germline V gene (reference sequence). The CDR3 extends over 17 amino acids. CDR3 amino acids: CASSIDPRQGSNTEAFF. In DNA, the CDR3 is TGTGCCAGTAGTATAGATCCGAGACAGGGTTCCAACACTGAAGCTTTCTTT. The full variable domain, with the rest looked up from reference TRBV19 and TRBJ1-1, is DGGITQSPKYLFRKEGQNVTLSCEQNLNHDAMYWYRQDPGQGLRLIYYSQIVNDFQKGDIAEGYSVSREKKESFPLTVTSAQKNPTAFYLCASSIDPRQGSNTEAFFGQGTRLTVV.

The chain recombines TRBV7-9 with TRBJ2-3; D is possibly TRBD1 (7 bases). The V and J ends lost 3 bases and 4 bases respectively, with 11 bases between them. This CDR3 has 14 amino acids. The germline V gene has CDR1 SEHNR and CDR2 FQNEAQ (reference sequence). The CDR3 DNA reads as TGTGCCAGCAGCTTTATCAGGGGGGCAGATACGCAGTATTTT. Translation gives CASSFIRGADTQYF.

The CDR3 reads CASSAHRTNTEAFF. In DNA form, the CDR3 reads TGTGCCAGCAGCGCTCACAGGACGAACACTGAAGCTTTCTTT. V gene TRBV7-2 combines with J gene TRBJ1-1, with D possibly matching TRBD1 (5 bases). There are 14 residues in the CDR3. Per germline, CDR1 SGHTA and CDR2 FQGNSA. Trimming shortened V by 5 bases and J by 1 base, and 11 bases separated the two germline ends.

The gene calls are TRBV7-8 and TRBJ1-6, with D uncertain. The germline CDR1 and CDR2 sequences are SGHVS and FQNEAQ. Trimming cost V 2 bases and J 9 bases, with 11 bases left between them. This CDR3 is 14 amino acids long. The CDR3 here is CASSLTRVGSPLHF. CDR3 nucleotide sequence: TGTGCCAGCAGCTTAACTAGGGTTGGTTCACCCCTCCACTTT. The complete variable domain, with remaining parts taken from reference TRBV7-8 and TRBJ1-6, reads GAGVSQSPRYKVAKRGQDVALRCDPISGHVSLFWYQQALGQGPEFLTYFQNEAQLDKSGLPSDRFFAERPEGSVSTLKIQRTQQEDSAVYLCASSLTRVGSPLHFGNGTRLTVT.

V usage is TRBV5-1 and J usage is TRBJ2-3; 7 bases align to TRBD1. V lost 7 bases to trimming and J lost 6 bases; unmatched junction nucleotides: 14. The CDR3 totals 15 residues. CDR1 SGHRS and CDR2 YFSETQ come from the germline V gene. CDR3 loop: CASAPEGARTDTQYF. The CDR3 DNA follows: TGCGCCAGCGCGCCCGAGGGGGCCCGTACGGATACGCAGTATTTT.